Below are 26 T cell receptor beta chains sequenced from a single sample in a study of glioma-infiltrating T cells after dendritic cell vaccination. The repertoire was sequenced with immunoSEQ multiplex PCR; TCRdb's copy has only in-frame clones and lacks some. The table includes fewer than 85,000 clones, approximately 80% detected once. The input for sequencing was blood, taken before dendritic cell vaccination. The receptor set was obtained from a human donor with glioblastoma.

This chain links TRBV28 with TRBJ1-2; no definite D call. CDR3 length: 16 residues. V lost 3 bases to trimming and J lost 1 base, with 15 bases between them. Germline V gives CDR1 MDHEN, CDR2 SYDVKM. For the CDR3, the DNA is TGTGCCAGCAGTTTCACTACTCCTCCTATTAACTATGGCTACACCTTC. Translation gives CASSFTTPPINYGYTF.

The CDR3 DNA follows: TGTGCCAGCAGCTTGGGTTTTTGGCGGGGGGACACTGAAGCTTTCTTT. Protein: CASSLGFWRGDTEAFF. V gene TRBV5-6 combines with J gene TRBJ1-1, with a weak D call TRBD1 (5 bases). Germline V gene sequence: CDR1 SGHDT, CDR2 YYEEEE. The CDR3 sequence is 16 residues long. The V end was cut by 0 bases, the J end by 3 bases, with 15 bases between.

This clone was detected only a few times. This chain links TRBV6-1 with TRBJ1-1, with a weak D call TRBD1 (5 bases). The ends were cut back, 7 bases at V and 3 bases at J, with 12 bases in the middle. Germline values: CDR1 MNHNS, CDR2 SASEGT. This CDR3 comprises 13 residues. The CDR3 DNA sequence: TGTGCCAGCATGTTCAGGGAATACACTGAAGCTTTCTTT. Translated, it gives CASMFREYTEAFF.

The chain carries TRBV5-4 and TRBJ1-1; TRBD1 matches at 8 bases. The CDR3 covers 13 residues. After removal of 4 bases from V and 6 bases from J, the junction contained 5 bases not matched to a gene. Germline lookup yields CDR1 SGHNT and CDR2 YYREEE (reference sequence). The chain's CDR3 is CASSLTGGSEAFF. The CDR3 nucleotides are TGTGCCAGCAGCCTTACAGGGGGATCTGAAGCTTTCTTT.

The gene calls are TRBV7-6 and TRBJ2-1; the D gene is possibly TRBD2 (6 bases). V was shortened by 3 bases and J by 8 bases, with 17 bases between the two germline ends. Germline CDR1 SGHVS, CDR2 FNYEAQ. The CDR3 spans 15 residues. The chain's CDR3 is CASSFSGGGSDEQFF. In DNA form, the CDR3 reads TGTGCCAGCAGCTTTAGCGGTGGAGGTTCAGATGAGCAGTTCTTC.

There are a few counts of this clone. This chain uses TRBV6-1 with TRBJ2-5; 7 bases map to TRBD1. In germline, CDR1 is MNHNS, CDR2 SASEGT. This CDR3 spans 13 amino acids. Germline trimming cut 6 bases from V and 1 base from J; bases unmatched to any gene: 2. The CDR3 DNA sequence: TGTGCCAGCAGAGGACAGGTCCAAGAGACCCAGTACTTC. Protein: CASRGQVQETQYF.

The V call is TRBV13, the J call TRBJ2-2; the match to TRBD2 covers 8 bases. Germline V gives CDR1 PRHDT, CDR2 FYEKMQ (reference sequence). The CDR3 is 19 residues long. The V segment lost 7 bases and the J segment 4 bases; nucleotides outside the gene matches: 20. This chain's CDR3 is CASTNPGGPILEGTGELFF. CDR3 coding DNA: TGTGCCAGCACCAACCCGGGAGGGCCAATCCTCGAGGGCACCGGGGAGCTGTTTTTT. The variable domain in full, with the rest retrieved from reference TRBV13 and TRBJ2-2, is AAGVIQSPRHLIKEKRETATLKCYPIPRHDTVYWYQQGPGQDPQFLISFYEKMQSDKGSIPDRFSAQQFSDYHSELNMSSLELGDSALYFCASTNPGGPILEGTGELFFGEGSRLTVL.

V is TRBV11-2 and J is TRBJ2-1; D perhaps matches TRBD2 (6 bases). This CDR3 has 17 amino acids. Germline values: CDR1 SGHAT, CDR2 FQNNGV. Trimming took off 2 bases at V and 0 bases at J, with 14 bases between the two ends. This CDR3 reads CASSLRAEGASYNEQFF. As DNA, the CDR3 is TGTGCCAGCAGCTTAAGAGCGGAGGGAGCCTCCTACAATGAGCAGTTCTTC.

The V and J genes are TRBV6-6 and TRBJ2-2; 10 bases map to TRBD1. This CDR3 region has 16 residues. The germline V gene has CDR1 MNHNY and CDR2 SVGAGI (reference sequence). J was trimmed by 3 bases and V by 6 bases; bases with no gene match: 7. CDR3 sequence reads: CASRDRGHGDTGELFF. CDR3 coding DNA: TGTGCCAGCAGAGACAGGGGGCACGGGGACACCGGGGAGCTGTTTTTT.

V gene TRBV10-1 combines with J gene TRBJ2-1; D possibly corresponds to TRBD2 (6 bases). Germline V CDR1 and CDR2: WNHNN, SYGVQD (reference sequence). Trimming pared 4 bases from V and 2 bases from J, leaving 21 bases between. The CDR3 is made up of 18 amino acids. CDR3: CASSGPGDGRSTYNEQFF. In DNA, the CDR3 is TGCGCCAGCAGTGGTCCCGGTGACGGGAGATCAACCTACAATGAGCAGTTCTTC.

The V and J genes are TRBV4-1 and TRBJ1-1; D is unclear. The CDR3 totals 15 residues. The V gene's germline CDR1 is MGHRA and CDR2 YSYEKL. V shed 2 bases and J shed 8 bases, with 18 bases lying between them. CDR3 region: CASSQSPATGSEAFF. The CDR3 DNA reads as TGCGCCAGCAGCCAATCCCCCGCCACGGGATCGGAAGCTTTCTTT.

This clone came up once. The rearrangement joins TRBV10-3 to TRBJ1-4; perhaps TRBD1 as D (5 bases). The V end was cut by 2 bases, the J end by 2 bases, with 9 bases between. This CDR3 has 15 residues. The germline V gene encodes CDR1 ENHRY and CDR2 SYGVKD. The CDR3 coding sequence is TGTGCCATCAGTGAGAGGTCAGGGACTAATGAAAAACTGTTTTTT. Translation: CAISERSGTNEKLFF.

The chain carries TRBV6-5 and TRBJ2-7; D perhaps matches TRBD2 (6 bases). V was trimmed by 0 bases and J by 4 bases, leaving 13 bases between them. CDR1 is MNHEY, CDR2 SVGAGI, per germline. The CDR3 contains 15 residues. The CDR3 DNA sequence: TGTGCCAGCAGTTACTCGAATGCGGGGCTTTACGAGCAGTACTTC. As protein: CASSYSNAGLYEQYF.

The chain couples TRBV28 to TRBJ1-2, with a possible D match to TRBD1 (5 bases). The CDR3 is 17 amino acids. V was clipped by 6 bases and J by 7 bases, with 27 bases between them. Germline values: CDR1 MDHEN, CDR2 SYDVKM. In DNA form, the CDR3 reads TGTGCCAGCAGCTTAGTTCCGGACGGAGTTGGGAGGGGTGGCTACACCTTC. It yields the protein CASSLVPDGVGRGGYTF.

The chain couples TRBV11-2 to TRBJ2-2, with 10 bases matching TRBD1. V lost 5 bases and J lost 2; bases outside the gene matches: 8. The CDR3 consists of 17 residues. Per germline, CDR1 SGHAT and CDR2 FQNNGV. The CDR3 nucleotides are TGTGCCAGCAGCCCAAGGACAGGGGGTCTCAACACCGGGGAGCTGTTTTTT. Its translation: CASSPRTGGLNTGELFF.

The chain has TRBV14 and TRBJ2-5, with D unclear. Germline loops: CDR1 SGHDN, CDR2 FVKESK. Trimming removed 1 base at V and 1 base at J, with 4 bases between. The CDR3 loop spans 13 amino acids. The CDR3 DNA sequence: TGTGCCAGCAGCCAAGTAATCCAAGAGACCCAGTACTTC. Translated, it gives CASSQVIQETQYF.

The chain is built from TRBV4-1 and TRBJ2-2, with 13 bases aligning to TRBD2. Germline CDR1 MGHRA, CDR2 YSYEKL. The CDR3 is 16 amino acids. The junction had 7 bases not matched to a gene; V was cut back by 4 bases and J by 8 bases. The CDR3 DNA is TGCGCCAGCAGCCTTGGACTAGCGGGAGTTTCTGGGGAGCTGTTTTTT. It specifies CASSLGLAGVSGELFF.

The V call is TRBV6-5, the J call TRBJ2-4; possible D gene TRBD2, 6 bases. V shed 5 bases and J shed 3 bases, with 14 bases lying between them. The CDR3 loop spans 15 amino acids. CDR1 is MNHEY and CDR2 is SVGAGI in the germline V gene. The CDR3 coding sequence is TGTGCCAGCAGTCCCAGCGGGCGGGGCAAAAACATTCAGTACTTC. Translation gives CASSPSGRGKNIQYF.

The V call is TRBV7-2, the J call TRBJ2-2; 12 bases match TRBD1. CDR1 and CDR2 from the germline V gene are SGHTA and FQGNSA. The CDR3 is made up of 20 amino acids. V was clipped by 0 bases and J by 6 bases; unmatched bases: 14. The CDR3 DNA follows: TGTGCCAGCAGCTTAGCCCCCCGCCGGGACAGGGGGCTGGTGGCCGGGGAGCTGTTTTTT. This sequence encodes CASSLAPRRDRGLVAGELFF.

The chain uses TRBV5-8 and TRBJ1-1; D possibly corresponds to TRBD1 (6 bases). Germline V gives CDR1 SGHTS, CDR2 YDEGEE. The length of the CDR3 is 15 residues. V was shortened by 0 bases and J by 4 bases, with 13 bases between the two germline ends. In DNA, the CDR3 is TGTGCCAGCAGCTTGGAGGGGGGGGCCCGCACTGAAGCTTTCTTT. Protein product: CASSLEGGARTEAFF.

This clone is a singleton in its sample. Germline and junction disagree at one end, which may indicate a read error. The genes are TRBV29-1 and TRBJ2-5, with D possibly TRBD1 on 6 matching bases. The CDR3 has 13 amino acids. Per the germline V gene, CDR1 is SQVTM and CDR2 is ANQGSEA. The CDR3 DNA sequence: TGCAGCGCTGAAAGACAGGACCAAGAGACCCAGTACTTC. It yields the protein CSAERQDQETQYF.

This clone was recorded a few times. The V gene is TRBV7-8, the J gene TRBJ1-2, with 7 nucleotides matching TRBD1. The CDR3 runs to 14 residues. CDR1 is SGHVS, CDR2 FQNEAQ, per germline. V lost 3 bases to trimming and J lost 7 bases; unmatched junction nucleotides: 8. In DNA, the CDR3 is TGTGCCAGCAGCTTCGGGGTAACAGGGGCTGGCTACACCTTC. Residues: CASSFGVTGAGYTF.

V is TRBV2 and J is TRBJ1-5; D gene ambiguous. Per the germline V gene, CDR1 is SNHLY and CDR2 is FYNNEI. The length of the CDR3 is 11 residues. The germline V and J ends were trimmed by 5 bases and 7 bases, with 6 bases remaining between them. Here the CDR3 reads CASSSSQPQHF. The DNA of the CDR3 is TGTGCCAGCAGTTCGTCCCAGCCCCAGCATTTT.

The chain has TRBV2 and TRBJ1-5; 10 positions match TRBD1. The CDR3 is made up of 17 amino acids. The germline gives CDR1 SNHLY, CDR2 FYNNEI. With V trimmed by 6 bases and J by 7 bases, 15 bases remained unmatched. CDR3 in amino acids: CASSSFSGQGIGQPQHF. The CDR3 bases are TGTGCCAGCAGCTCATTTTCGGGACAGGGGATAGGACAGCCCCAGCATTTT.

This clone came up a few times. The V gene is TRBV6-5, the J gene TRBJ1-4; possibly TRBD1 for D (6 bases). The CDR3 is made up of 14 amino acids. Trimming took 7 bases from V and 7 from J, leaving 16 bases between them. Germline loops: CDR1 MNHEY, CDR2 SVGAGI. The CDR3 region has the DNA TGTGCCAGCACCAACGGGGGGGGCCCTGAAAAACTGTTTTTT. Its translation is CASTNGGGPEKLFF.

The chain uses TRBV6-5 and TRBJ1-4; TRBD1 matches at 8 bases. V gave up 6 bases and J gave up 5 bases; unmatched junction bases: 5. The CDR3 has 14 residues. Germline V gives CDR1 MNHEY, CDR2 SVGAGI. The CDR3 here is CASSPTGVNEKLFF. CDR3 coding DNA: TGTGCCAGCAGCCCGACAGGGGTAAATGAAAAACTGTTTTTT.